The entry below gives a single T cell receptor beta chain sequence along with its context. Its cognate antigen is unknown. This beta chain appears as a stray read in a library generated for alpha chains; its size is not informative. Using its own MiXCR run on the 5' RACE reads, TCRdb lists one record per CDR3 protein. Here the sample spans around 4,000 distinct CDR3 sequences, about 37% being singletons. J was trimmed by 3 bases and V by 0 bases; bases with no gene match: 4. There are 14 residues in the CDR3. Germline CDR1 and CDR2: DFQATT and SNEGSKA (reference sequence). The data belong to a study of spatial heterogeneity in lung cancer. Findings and caveats of the study: Follow-up blood showed ubiquitous expanded tumor TCRs less than blood at resection did.

Time point defined: sample taken at primary tumor resection. Unsorted whole RNA of tumor, nontumor lung or frozen PBMC was sequenced. This receptor was identified in a male donor with early-stage non-small cell lung cancer. The sample here was PBMCs, taken at surgery. The chain joins TRBV20-1 to TRBJ2-7; 8 nucleotides align to TRBD1. The CDR3 spells CSARDHGQGYEQYF. The CDR3 DNA is TGCAGTGCTAGAGATCACGGACAGGGCTACGAGCAGTACTTC.